Only a few counts were recorded for the clone carrying this TCR beta chain. Its antigen remains unknown. Here immunoSEQ multiplex PCR was the method, and the copy in TCRdb shows in-frame clones only, minus some. The sample holds 100,000 to 120,000 clones; about 62% are singletons and the top ten take roughly 24%. The source of the sample is a study of shared clonotypes between healthy human individuals. General study points: Represented diversity, genetic and exposure-history alike, was limited by few donors.

V was cut by 1 base and J by 6 bases, with 13 bases left in between. CDR3 size: 15 residues. In germline, CDR1 is SEHNR, CDR2 FQNEAQ (reference sequence). The chain couples TRBV7-9 to TRBJ2-1, with D possibly matching TRBD1 (6 bases). This receptor was identified in a woman aged 25 to 39 in good health. The material sequenced was memory CD8+ T cells sorted from blood. The subset here: CD45RO+ cells pooled with CCR7-negative TemRA cells. As DNA, the CDR3 is TGTGCCAGCAGCTTAGTACTGGGGGCTACCAATGAGCAGTTCTTC. It codes for CASSLVLGATNEQFF.